Included here is one T cell receptor (beta chain) sequence, with context. This specimen comes from a study of blood T cell repertoires in COVID-19. Study in general: Sites across the United States, Italy and Spain contributed samples from acute and convalescent COVID-19. T cells, B-cell-depleted T cells, or PBMCs supplied cDNA or gDNA.

In the authors' methods: Reference gene primer amplification gave estimated nucleated cell counts. TCRdb's copy holds only in-frame clones and misses some; the assay was immunoSEQ multiplex PCR. V and J calls and clone size are copied from that table; D and trimming were computed from the DNA. The data contain about 320,000 clones, 89% of them singletons. Per the germline V gene, CDR1 is GTSNPN and CDR2 is SVGIG (reference sequence). The V and J ends lost 1 base and 6 bases, in that order; junction bases with no gene match: 23. The CDR3 contains 20 residues. The material sequenced was peripheral blood. The rearrangement links TRBV30 to TRBJ2-2, with 7 bases identical to TRBD2. The receptor was isolated from a man younger than 30 who had recovered from COVID-19. The CDR3 region is CAWSGTDGRRTSQYPGELFF. CDR3 nucleotides: TGTGCCTGGAGTGGAACTGACGGAAGACGGACTAGTCAATATCCCGGGGAGCTGTTTTTT.